This T cell receptor beta chain was captured in a study of human thymus T cells. This clone was recorded only once. Its antigen remains unidentified. Findings and caveats of the study: Within thymic and blood repertoires, V and J gene usage appeared to be biased. Related research found strongly overlapping thymic repertoires in unrelated individuals.

The trim removed 6 bases at V and 8 bases at J, leaving 13 bases unmatched. This CDR3 is 15 amino acids long. CDR1 is MNHEY, CDR2 SVGAGI, per germline. Resections from corrective heart surgery provided thymus tissue. The sample donors, healthy Finnish infants, were having corrective surgery for congenital heart defects. Assay: immunoSEQ multiplex PCR; the TCRdb copy retains only in-frame clones and omits some. The sample comprises around 130,000 clones, 90% to 95% of which are singletons, and approximately 0.022% rests with the top ten. The chain employs TRBV6-5 and TRBJ1-2; 9 bases fit TRBD1. The sample consisted of thymus tissue. The clonotype comes from a boy younger than two with a congenital heart defect but otherwise immunologically healthy. Here the CDR3 reads CASSRPGQGFGGYTF. The CDR3 DNA sequence: TGTGCCAGCAGCCGCCCGGGACAGGGTTTTGGGGGCTACACCTTC.